This is a list of T cell receptor beta chains from one sample in a study of blood T cell repertoires in COVID-19. The data were produced by immunoSEQ multiplex PCR, yet TCRdb's version contains in-frame clones alone and is incomplete. The sample consists of about 280,000 clones, roughly 86% of them appearing once. Sequencing used peripheral blood. These receptors originate from a man younger than 35 with active or convalescent COVID-19. Each CDR3 is given with its conserved first and last residue. D genes are given only for firm matches. Some rows mark clone size as missing; the rest say once, few, many or name a class of expanded clone.

J: TRBJ1-2
V: TRBV5-1
size: NA
length: 13
D: NA
DNA: TGCGCCAGCAGCTTGGCACAGGGTGGTGGCTACACCTTC
CDR3: CASSLAQGGGYTF

J: TRBJ1-6
V: TRBV19
size: NA
length: 18
D: NA
DNA: TGTGCCAGTACCAGAAGCCGAGAGGTACGGAGGTCTGATTCACCCCTCCACTTT
CDR3: CASTRSREVRRSDSPLHF

J: TRBJ1-1
V: TRBV4-1
size: NA
length: 15
D: TRBD1
DNA: TGCGCCAGCAGCGCCTGGGACAGGGCGCTCCCCGAAGCTTTCTTT
CDR3: CASSAWDRALPEAFF

J: TRBJ2-7
V: TRBV7-9
size: NA
length: 11
D: NA
DNA: TGTGCCAGCAGCTCAGCCTACGAGCAGTACTTC
CDR3: CASSSAYEQYF

J: TRBJ1-4
V: TRBV4-3
size: NA
length: 14
D: NA
DNA: TGCGCCAGCAGCCAAGAAAGCGTGGTAGAAAAACTGTTTTTT
CDR3: CASSQESVVEKLFF

J: TRBJ1-1
V: TRBV5-4
size: NA
length: 17
D: TRBD1
DNA: TGTGCCAGCAGCTTGGGAAGGGGGCACATGAGGGACACTGAAGCTTTCTTT
CDR3: CASSLGRGHMRDTEAFF

J: TRBJ1-5
V: TRBV11-2
size: NA
length: 15
D: TRBD1
DNA: TGTGCCAGCAGCACAGCCGGGACAGGCGGACAGCCCCAGCATTTT
CDR3: CASSTAGTGGQPQHF

J: TRBJ1-2
V: TRBV5-4
size: NA
length: 15
D: TRBD1
DNA: TGTGCCAGCACCCGACAGGGGGCGGCCAGCGATGTCTACACCTTC
CDR3: CASTRQGAASDVYTF

J: TRBJ2-7
V: TRBV5-6
size: NA
length: 11
D: NA
DNA: TGTGCCAGCAGCTTTGAGGTCGAGCAGTACTTC
CDR3: CASSFEVEQYF

J: TRBJ2-3
V: TRBV6-2/TRBV6-3
size: NA
length: 16
D: TRBD2
DNA: TGTGCCAGCAGTTACTCGAGGCGGGAGTGGTCAGATACGCAGTATTTT
CDR3: CASSYSRREWSDTQYF

J: TRBJ2-2
V: TRBV9
size: NA
length: 16
D: TRBD2
DNA: TGTGCCAGCAGCGTTACTAGCGGGGGGGCCCACGGGGAGCTGTTTTTT
CDR3: CASSVTSGGAHGELFF

J: TRBJ2-7
V: TRBV5-1
size: NA
length: 13
D: NA
DNA: TGCGCCAGCAGCTTCGCGGAAGCGGCCGAGCAGTACTTC
CDR3: CASSFAEAAEQYF

J: TRBJ1-3
V: TRBV5-1
size: NA
length: 15
D: TRBD1
DNA: TGCGCCAGCAGCCAGGACAGGTTTTATGGAAACACCATATATTTT
CDR3: CASSQDRFYGNTIYF

J: TRBJ1-3
V: TRBV7-9
size: NA
length: 12
D: NA
DNA: TGTGCCAGCAGCTTCACTGGTTACACCATATATTTT
CDR3: CASSFTGYTIYF

J: TRBJ2-7
V: TRBV6-2/TRBV6-3
size: few
length: 13
D: NA
DNA: TGTGCCAGCAGTAACTCCGAGAACGACGAGCAGTACTTC
CDR3: CASSNSENDEQYF

J: TRBJ1-2
V: TRBV20-1
size: NA
length: 13
D: NA
DNA: TGCAGTGCTAGTAGGGAGACGGGCTATGGCTACACCTTC
CDR3: CSASRETGYGYTF

J: TRBJ1-2
V: TRBV5-4
size: few
length: 15
D: NA
DNA: TGTGCCAGCAGCTTGGTAGGAGGATCTAACTATGGCTACACCTTC
CDR3: CASSLVGGSNYGYTF

J: TRBJ1-3
V: TRBV7-9
size: once
length: 18
D: TRBD1
DNA: TGTGCCAGCAGCTTACGAACAAGACAGGGAGACTCTGGAAACACCATATATTTT
CDR3: CASSLRTRQGDSGNTIYF

J: TRBJ2-7
V: TRBV29-1
size: NA
length: 14
D: TRBD1
DNA: TGCAGCGTTGTGGGGACAGGGCTCTCCTACGAGCAGTACTTC
CDR3: CSVVGTGLSYEQYF

J: TRBJ2-5
V: TRBV7-6
size: NA
length: 15
D: NA
DNA: TGTGCCAGCAGCGCAAGGGCGGGTTTAAAAGAGACCCAGTACTTC
CDR3: CASSARAGLKETQYF

J: TRBJ2-7
V: TRBV13
size: NA
length: 15
D: NA
DNA: TGTGCCAGCAGCGGCCCAGTTCGGGGTGGCTACGAGCAGTACTTC
CDR3: CASSGPVRGGYEQYF

J: TRBJ2-7
V: TRBV27
size: NA
length: 15
D: NA
DNA: TGTGCCAGCAGTTTAAGGGGAGGCGGGGCCTACGAGCAGTACTTC
CDR3: CASSLRGGGAYEQYF

J: TRBJ2-1
V: TRBV9
size: NA
length: 15
D: TRBD1
DNA: TGTGCCAGCAGCGTCACGACAGGGTCCTACAATGAGCAGTTCTTC
CDR3: CASSVTTGSYNEQFF

J: TRBJ1-2
V: TRBV10-3
size: NA
length: 14
D: NA
DNA: TGTGCCATCAGTGCAGTTCTTCTAGGGGGTGGCTACACCTTC
CDR3: CAISAVLLGGGYTF

J: TRBJ1-2
V: TRBV27
size: NA
length: 11
D: NA
DNA: TGTGCCAGCAACCCGCGGGGTGGCTACACCTTC
CDR3: CASNPRGGYTF

J: TRBJ1-5
V: TRBV10-2
size: NA
length: 14
D: NA
DNA: TGCGCCAGCAGTGATCAGGTTATTACTGAGCCCCAGCATTTT
CDR3: CASSDQVITEPQHF

J: TRBJ1-3
V: TRBV6-5
size: few
length: 14
D: NA
DNA: TGTGCCAGCGGATACAGGGAGTCTGGAAACACCATATATTTT
CDR3: CASGYRESGNTIYF

J: TRBJ2-2
V: TRBV5-4
size: NA
length: 14
D: TRBD1
DNA: TGTGCCAGCAGCCCCAGACAGGGTAGTGAGGAGCTGTTTTTT
CDR3: CASSPRQGSEELFF

J: TRBJ2-7
V: TRBV12-5
size: NA
length: 13
D: TRBD1
DNA: TGTGCTAGTGGCCTGGACAGGTCCTACGAGCAGTACTTC
CDR3: CASGLDRSYEQYF

J: TRBJ1-3
V: TRBV12-3/TRBV12-4
size: NA
length: 13
D: NA
DNA: TGTGCCAGCAGTTTCGTACAGGGCTACACCATATATTTT
CDR3: CASSFVQGYTIYF

J: TRBJ2-1
V: TRBV12-3/TRBV12-4
size: NA
length: 13
D: TRBD1
DNA: TGTGCCAGCAGGCCCCAGGGGGACAATGAGCAGTTCTTC
CDR3: CASRPQGDNEQFF

J: TRBJ1-5
V: TRBV6-6
size: NA
length: 14
D: NA
DNA: TGTGCCAGCAGACAGGGAAATAGCAATCAGCCCCAGCATTTT
CDR3: CASRQGNSNQPQHF

J: TRBJ2-3
V: TRBV4-2
size: NA
length: 18
D: TRBD2
DNA: TGTGCCAGCAGCCAAGGTCGAGGGACTAGCGGGGGGACAGATACGCAGTATTTT
CDR3: CASSQGRGTSGGTDTQYF

J: TRBJ2-5
V: TRBV3-1/TRBV3-2
size: NA
length: 15
D: TRBD1
DNA: TGTGCCAGCAGCCAGGTACAGGGGTACCAAGAGACCCAGTACTTC
CDR3: CASSQVQGYQETQYF

J: TRBJ2-7
V: TRBV7-6
size: NA
length: 15
D: NA
DNA: TGTGCCAGCAGATTGGGCCCGGACAGCTCCTACGAGCAGTACTTC
CDR3: CASRLGPDSSYEQYF

J: TRBJ1-6
V: TRBV19
size: NA
length: 15
D: TRBD1
DNA: TGTGCCAGTAGTATAGTACAGGGGGCAAATTCACCCCTCCACTTT
CDR3: CASSIVQGANSPLHF

J: TRBJ1-1
V: TRBV5-3
size: NA
length: 14
D: TRBD1
DNA: TGTGCCAGAAGAGTGGACAGGGTGAACACTGAAGCTTTCTTT
CDR3: CARRVDRVNTEAFF

J: TRBJ1-2
V: TRBV5-4
size: NA
length: 13
D: NA
DNA: TGTGCCAGCAAATCCCAAGACGGGATTGGCTACACCTTC
CDR3: CASKSQDGIGYTF

J: TRBJ2-7
V: TRBV5-4
size: NA
length: 15
D: TRBD2
DNA: TGTGCCAGCAGCTCCGGGGGGTCTAGCTCCTACGAGCAGTACTTC
CDR3: CASSSGGSSSYEQYF

J: TRBJ1-1
V: TRBV6-5
size: NA
length: 15
D: NA
DNA: TGTGCCGGGGGGACACCCCAGCGGGGGAACACTGAAGCTTTCTTT
CDR3: CAGGTPQRGNTEAFF